This T cell receptor (beta chain) was sequenced during a study of T-cell reconstitution after alpha-beta-depleted transplantation in children. The V gene's germline CDR1 is SQVTM and CDR2 ANQGSEA. This CDR3 contains 15 residues. Losses at the gene ends were 4 bases for V and 7 bases for J; bases not matched to a gene: 8. Preparation of the TCRbeta library was carried out with unique molecular identifiers. Using its own MiXCR run on the PCR reads, TCRdb lists one record per CDR3 protein. This sample yields some 530,000 distinct CDR3 sequences, of which under 15% are seen a single time; about 5.6% belongs to the top ten. This clonotype has just a few counts.

This TCR derives from a human donor who donated a stem cell graft to a child with combined immunodeficiency. V gene TRBV29-1 combines with J gene TRBJ2-7, with 15 bases fitting TRBD2. Sample: PBMCs from the stem cell graft donor, taken from the stem cell graft. Here the CDR3 DNA reads TGCAGCGTTGCCCGGACTAGCGGGGGGGTAGAAGAGCAGTACTTC. Its translation: CSVARTSGGVEEQYF.